Shown below are 8 T cell receptor beta chains from a single sample sequenced in a study of CD8 T cells in ankylosing spondylitis. Study observations and caveats: The study identified a TCR beta motif of under ten highly homologous variants that appeared characteristic of ankylosing spondylitis blood.

Their antigens remain unidentified. TCRdb used MiXCR to reprocess the 5' RACE reads, holding one entry per CDR3 protein. This repertoire shows around 220,000 distinct CDR3 sequences, approximately 16% found once; its top ten account for about 42%. The sample comprised blood, either unsorted or a sorted T cell fraction (not recorded which). These receptor sequences come from a male donor with ankylosing spondylitis.

The chain has TRBV11-2 and TRBJ2-7, with D unresolved. The CDR3 sequence is 11 residues long. V was cut by 1 base and J by 5 bases, with 3 bases left in between. Per germline, CDR1 SGHAT and CDR2 FQNNGV. For the CDR3, the DNA is TGTGCCAGCAGCTTAGTGGACGAGCAGTACTTC. Translated, it gives CASSLVDEQYF.

The genes are TRBV2 and TRBJ2-1, with D possibly being TRBD1 (6 bases). Germline assignment: CDR1 SNHLY and CDR2 FYNNEI. V was trimmed by 8 bases and J by 9 bases, leaving 20 bases between them. The CDR3 runs to 14 residues. The CDR3 sequence: CASFRGVALGEQFF. The CDR3 nucleotides read TGTGCCAGCTTCAGGGGAGTGGCCCTAGGTGAGCAGTTCTTC.

This clonotype was seen more than once but under ten times. This chain uses TRBV3-1 with TRBJ2-2, with D possibly called TRBD1 or TRBD2 (5 bases each). Trimming pared 4 bases from V and 4 bases from J, leaving 16 bases between. The CDR3 extends over 16 amino acids. The germline CDR1 and CDR2 sequences are LGHDT and YNNKEL (reference sequence). The DNA of the CDR3 is TGTGCCAGCAGCCCCGGGGAAGGGGACCGCACCGGGGAGCTGTTTTTT. Residues: CASSPGEGDRTGELFF.

In this sample, this clonotype turned up many times. The chain joins TRBV29-1 to TRBJ2-1; 9 nucleotides match TRBD1. The J segment lost 8 bases and the V segment lost 6 bases, leaving 11 bases of the junction unmatched. The CDR3 has 14 amino acids. Per germline, CDR1 SQVTM and CDR2 ANQGSEA. This CDR3 is CSVRGTGSWDEQFF. In nucleotides, the CDR3 is TGCAGCGTCCGGGGGACAGGGAGTTGGGATGAGCAGTTCTTC.

This clonotype was seen only a few times. The rearrangement links TRBV5-1 to TRBJ1-1; D remains unclear. This CDR3 is 16 amino acids long. In germline, CDR1 is SGHRS, CDR2 YFSETQ. The V end was cut by 0 bases, the J end by 3 bases, with 15 bases between. CDR3 nucleotide sequence: TGCGCCAGCAGCTTGGTTCCAGACGCTCCACACACTGAAGCTTTCTTT. Its translation: CASSLVPDAPHTEAFF. Together with reference TRBV5-1 and TRBJ1-1, the CDR3 gives the full variable domain: KAGVTQTPRYLIKTRGQQVTLSCSPISGHRSVSWYQQTPGQGLQFLFEYFSETQRNKGNFPGRFSGRQFSNSRSEMNVSTLELGDSALYLCASSLVPDAPHTEAFFGQGTRLTVV.

The J gene is TRBJ1-1, the V gene TRBV19; 8 bases line up with TRBD1. This CDR3 has 16 amino acids. In germline, CDR1 is LNHDA, CDR2 SQIVND (reference sequence). V lost 7 bases, J lost 0 bases, and 10 bases stayed unmatched. CDR3 region: CASKTGADIMNTEAFF. The CDR3 bases are TGTGCCAGTAAGACAGGGGCCGACATTATGAACACTGAAGCTTTCTTT.

This clonotype has a count of ten or more. This sequence joins TRBV20-1 and TRBJ2-7; 7 positions match TRBD2. The CDR3 covers 12 residues. From germline, CDR1 is DFQATT and CDR2 SNEGSKA (reference sequence). The junction had 7 bases not matched to a gene; V was cut back by 7 bases and J by 4 bases. CDR3 in DNA: TGCAGTGGTTTAGCGGGCATTTACGAGCAGTACTTC. It translates to CSGLAGIYEQYF.

This clonotype was picked up many times. The DNA of the CDR3 is TGCGCCAGCAGCCAAGATCATAACCCCGGGACCTACGAGCAGTACTTC. This sequence encodes CASSQDHNPGTYEQYF. The rearrangement joins TRBV4-3 to TRBJ2-7, with D maybe TRBD2 (5 bases). Germline values: CDR1 LGHNA, CDR2 YSLEER. The CDR3 loop spans 16 amino acids. V was cut by 0 bases and J by 2 bases, with 14 bases left in between.